This T cell receptor (beta chain) was retrieved from a study of T cell repertoires in cytomegalovirus infection. Findings and caveats of the study: CMV carriers having the relevant HLA were flagged by cumulative public TCR beta family frequency.

MiXCR was run by TCRdb on the reads, yielding one entry per CDR3 protein. The table lists about 150,000 distinct CDR3 sequences, around 24% of them singletons, with over 9.5% in the top ten. This clonotype was seen only a few times. What it recognizes is unknown. This TCR was sampled from a human donor in good health (CMV status not recorded). Some clones in this sample may be carry-over from other donors' samples. Sample: PBMCs.

CDR3 coding DNA: TGTGCCAGCAGCCCGGAAGCAAATGAGCAGTTCTTC. Protein product: CASSPEANEQFF. This chain connects TRBV3-1 to TRBJ2-1, with no clear D. The germline CDR1 and CDR2 sequences are LGHDT and YNNKEL (reference sequence). The CDR3 has 12 residues. Trimming shortened V by 4 bases and J by 7 bases, and 8 bases separated the two germline ends.